This T cell receptor beta chain was identified in a study of cytomegalovirus exposure and HLA in healthy donors. The PCR used 60 Vbeta and 13 Jbeta primers. Some clones are missing from TCRdb's copy, which holds only in-frame ones; the method was immunoSEQ multiplex PCR. The table lists 200,000 to 250,000 clones, 75% to 90% of them singletons. General study points: High sensitivity and specificity were reportedly achieved when the classifier diagnosed cytomegalovirus status.

This CDR3 has 14 residues. V trimming: 5 bases; J trimming: 4 bases; junction bases outside the gene matches: 8. Germline CDR1 SGHAT, CDR2 FQNNGV. Notes on this clone: As yet, its antigen is unknown.

Sequencing was performed on PBMCs. This sequence was found in a woman under 30 in good health and CMV-seronegative. The chain joins TRBV11-2 to TRBJ2-7; 7 bases align to TRBD2. The CDR3 spells CASSRTRSSYEQYF. CDR3 DNA: TGTGCCAGCAGCAGGACTAGATCGTCGTACGAGCAGTACTTC.